This T cell receptor beta chain was sequenced in a study of T cells in Graves' hyperthyroidism and ophthalmopathy. Germline V gives CDR1 SGHTA, CDR2 FQGNSA. J gave up 4 bases and V 6 bases, and 4 bases lay outside the gene matches. This CDR3 is built from 14 residues. The authors deemed Graves' hyperthyroidism stable absent ophthalmopathy progression within 18 months. Diagnosing involved the use of clinical symptoms, serum thyroxine and TRAb, thyroid ultrasound and orbital computed tomography. Isolation of PBMCs was performed on 8.5 to 10 ml fresh peripheral blood. Study-level findings and limits: Appearing also in blood were most of the thyroid clonotypes expanded above 0.001.

This clonotype was seen repeatedly, ten times or more. Its specificity is not known. The investigators amplified TCR beta CDR3 regions from RNA transcripts. The HTBI primer set drove a first-round RT-PCR of the TCR CDR3. TCRdb reprocessed the multiplex PCR reads via MiXCR and lists one record per CDR3 protein. The sample holds about 350,000 distinct CDR3 sequences, 14% seen once. The sequence was obtained from a woman in her 30s with Graves' hyperthyroidism. The source material was blood. The rearrangement uses TRBV7-2 and TRBJ2-2; 8 nucleotides align to TRBD1. The CDR3 DNA is TGTGCCAGCAGACCGACAGGGGCCACCGGGGAGCTGTTTTTT. This gives the protein CASRPTGATGELFF. The full variable domain, completed using reference TRBV7-2 and TRBJ2-2, is GAGVSQSPSNKVTEKGKDVELRCDPISGHTALYWYRQSLGQGLEFLIYFQGNSAPDKSGLPSDRFSAERTGGSVSTLTIQRTQQEDSAVYLCASRPTGATGELFFGEGSRLTVL.